What follows are 25 T cell receptor beta chains derived from one specimen sequenced in a study of blood T cell repertoires in COVID-19. Using immunoSEQ multiplex PCR, the repertoire was profiled, and TCRdb retains in-frame clones only, with some absent. In the table there are about 220,000 clones, over 65% of which are singletons. Sample: PBMCs or T cells enriched from blood (not recorded which). The receptors come from a woman in her sixties who had recovered from COVID-19.

V is TRBV18 and J is TRBJ1-6, with TRBD1 matching over 9 bases. Germline V CDR1 and CDR2: KGHSH, LQKENI. The CDR3 contains 15 residues. With V trimmed by 0 bases and J by 10 bases, 4 bases remained unmatched. Here the CDR3 DNA reads TGTGCCAGCTCACCACCGGACAGGGGTTGGTCACCCCTCCACTTT. Protein: CASSPPDRGWSPLHF. The full variable domain, with the rest looked up from reference TRBV18 and TRBJ1-6, is NAGVMQNPRHLVRRRGQEARLRCSPMKGHSHVYWYRQLPEEGLKFMVYLQKENIIDESGMPKERFSAEFPKEGPSILRIQQVVRGDSAAYFCASSPPDRGWSPLHFGNGTRLTVT.

This chain uses TRBV18 with TRBJ2-3; 8 bases are shared with TRBD1. J lost 1 base, V lost 5 bases, and 2 bases had no gene match. Germline CDR1 KGHSH, CDR2 LQKENI. The CDR3 totals 14 residues. CDR3 amino acids: CASSTDRGTDTQYF. The CDR3 DNA follows: TGTGCCAGCTCAACGGACAGGGGCACAGATACGCAGTATTTT.

The J gene is TRBJ1-5, the V gene TRBV5-8, with TRBD1 matching 8 bases. Germline V lookup: CDR1 SGHTS, CDR2 YDEGEE. After removal of 4 bases from V and 4 bases from J, the junction contained 10 bases not matched to a gene. CDR3 length: 16 residues. The CDR3 nucleotides are TGTGCCAGCAGCATTCGCCAGGACAGGGCAAATCAGCCCCAGCATTTT. It encodes CASSIRQDRANQPQHF.

V and J are TRBV4-1 and TRBJ2-1; TRBD2 aligns across 9 bases. Per germline, CDR1 MGHRA and CDR2 YSYEKL. The CDR3 sequence is 18 residues long. V gave up 0 bases and J gave up 1 base; unmatched junction bases: 7. In nucleotides, the CDR3 is TGCGCCAGCAGCCAAGAAGGATTAGCGGGGGAATCCTACAATGAGCAGTTCTTC. Protein: CASSQEGLAGESYNEQFF.

The V and J genes are TRBV27 and TRBJ1-2, with 10 bases identical to TRBD1. Trimming at V came to 3 bases and at J to 7 bases, leaving 5 bases not matched to a gene. Germline V gene data show CDR1 as MNHEY and CDR2 as SMNVEV (reference sequence). CDR3 length: 14 residues. The CDR3 region is CASSFDRGLAGYTF. The CDR3 DNA reads TGTGCCAGCAGTTTCGACAGGGGGCTGGCTGGCTACACCTTC.

CDR3 DNA sequence: TGCAGTGCTAGTCGATCTCCGCAGGGCCATGAAAAACTGTTTTTT. Translating it yields CSASRSPQGHEKLFF. The chain links TRBV20-1 to TRBJ1-4; tentatively, D is TRBD1 (5 bases). The CDR3 contains 15 residues. Trimming shortened V by 3 bases and J by 6 bases, and 17 bases separated the two germline ends. Germline V gives CDR1 DFQATT, CDR2 SNEGSKA (reference sequence).

The V and J genes are TRBV27 and TRBJ2-1; 7 positions agree with TRBD1. Germline V gene sequence: CDR1 MNHEY, CDR2 SMNVEV (reference sequence). CDR3 size: 14 residues. Trimming took 2 bases from V and 4 from J; bases not matched to a gene: 2. The CDR3: CASSLGQVYNEQFF. In DNA, the CDR3 is TGTGCCAGCAGTTTAGGACAGGTTTACAATGAGCAGTTCTTC.

This clone has only one observation. This chain uses TRBV5-4 with TRBJ2-1, with D possibly matching TRBD1 (5 bases). The CDR3 has 13 residues. The germline V and J ends were trimmed by 0 bases and 5 bases, with 6 bases remaining between them. From germline, CDR1 is SGHNT and CDR2 YYREEE (reference sequence). The CDR3 DNA is TGTGCCAGCAGCTTGGTACAGGACAATGAGCAGTTCTTC. Translated: CASSLVQDNEQFF.

Worth noting for this clone: In the same sample, other DNA sequences code for this CDR3. The V and J genes are TRBV5-6 and TRBJ1-6; 10 positions match TRBD1. CDR3 length equals 15 residues. Germline V gene data show CDR1 as SGHDT and CDR2 as YYEEEE. V shed 0 bases and J 6 bases; nucleotides not matched to a gene: 0. DNA of the CDR3: TGTGCCAGCAGCTTGGGGGACAGGGGTAATTCACCCCTCCACTTT. Translating it yields CASSLGDRGNSPLHF.

This sequence joins TRBV7-2 and TRBJ1-1; no reliable D call. Trimming shortened V by 3 bases and J by 1 base, and 9 bases separated the two germline ends. CDR3 length: 14 amino acids. Germline lookup yields CDR1 SGHTA and CDR2 FQGNSA. CDR3 nucleotide sequence: TGTGCCAGCAGCTTTTCCCTCAGGAACACTGAAGCTTTCTTT. This gives the protein CASSFSLRNTEAFF.

The V call is TRBV6-2 or TRBV6-3, the J call TRBJ2-3, with 7 nucleotides matching TRBD2. Germline CDR1 MNHEY, CDR2 SVGEGT. The CDR3 runs to 15 residues. V gave up 5 bases and J gave up 0 bases; unmatched junction bases: 5. The CDR3 loop reads CASSGLGLSTDTQYF. In DNA, the CDR3 is TGTGCCAGCAGTGGCCTGGGACTAAGCACAGATACGCAGTATTTT.

The chain carries TRBV18 and TRBJ2-7; the D gene is possibly TRBD1 (6 bases). Per germline, CDR1 KGHSH and CDR2 LQKENI. The CDR3 contains 13 residues. With 5 bases removed from V and 2 bases from J, the gap between germline ends came to 10 bases. CDR3 sequence: CASSARDTYEQYF. DNA of the CDR3: TGTGCCAGCTCAGCGAGGGACACCTACGAGCAGTACTTC.

This clone has more than one count but fewer than ten. The chain employs TRBV7-9 and TRBJ2-3; a possible D gene is TRBD2 (6 bases). This CDR3 spans 18 amino acids. CDR1 is SEHNR, CDR2 FQNEAQ, per germline (reference sequence). Deletions cut 1 base from V and 4 bases from J, with 21 bases between. The CDR3 spells CASSLGGPGTPLADTQYF. The CDR3, as DNA: TGTGCCAGCAGCTTAGGGGGACCCGGGACTCCCCTTGCAGATACGCAGTATTTT. Using reference TRBV7-9 and TRBJ2-3 for the parts outside the CDR3, the full variable domain is DTGVSQNPRHKITKRGQNVTFRCDPISEHNRLYWYRQTLGQGPEFLTYFQNEAQLEKSRLLSDRFSAERPKGSFSTLEIQRTEQGDSAMYLCASSLGGPGTPLADTQYFGPGTRLTVL.

The V call is TRBV7-2, the J call TRBJ2-1, with 8 bases lining up with TRBD1. Germline CDR1 reads SGHTA; CDR2 reads FQGNSA. V was clipped by 2 bases and J by 8 bases; unmatched bases: 11. The CDR3 runs 16 residues. CDR3 nucleotide sequence: TGTGCCAGCAGCTTAAGTGTCACAGGGGGTGTTTATGAGCAGTTCTTC. Its translation is CASSLSVTGGVYEQFF.

The chain couples TRBV19 to TRBJ2-7; maybe TRBD1 (6 bases). The CDR3 totals 16 residues. Germline CDR1 reads LNHDA; CDR2 reads SQIVND (reference sequence). Trimming cost V 6 bases and J 0 bases, with 18 bases left between them. CDR3 coding DNA: TGTGCCAGTAGACGTTTTGGGGGCCAATTCTCCTACGAGCAGTACTTC. It yields the protein CASRRFGGQFSYEQYF.

The chain employs TRBV5-6 and TRBJ1-6; 7 positions agree with TRBD1. V was clipped by 4 bases and J by 3 bases; unmatched bases: 1. The CDR3 spans 14 residues. Germline-derived CDR1 and CDR2 are SGHDT and YYEEEE. The CDR3 region is CASSRDSYNSPLHF. The CDR3 coding sequence is TGTGCCAGCAGCAGGGACAGCTATAATTCACCCCTCCACTTT.

This clone occurred once. V is TRBV6-5 and J is TRBJ1-1; 7 nucleotides align to TRBD1. The CDR3 is 14 amino acids. The germline gives CDR1 MNHEY, CDR2 SVGAGI. J was trimmed by 3 bases and V by 6 bases; bases with no gene match: 7. CDR3 DNA sequence: TGTGCCAGCAGGTCCGACAGGGAGGACACTGAAGCTTTCTTT. It specifies CASRSDREDTEAFF.

The chain joins TRBV7-2 to TRBJ2-7; 13 bases fit TRBD2. The CDR3 sequence is 14 residues long. The ends lost 5 bases at V and 9 bases at J; junction bases unmatched: 7. The V gene's germline CDR1 is SGHTA and CDR2 FQGNSA. Written as DNA, the CDR3 is TGTGCCAGCAGCCCCGGACTAGCGGGGGAAAGGCAGTACTTC. This translates into CASSPGLAGERQYF. Drawing the rest from reference TRBV7-2 and TRBJ2-7, the complete variable domain is GAGVSQSPSNKVTEKGKDVELRCDPISGHTALYWYRQSLGQGLEFLIYFQGNSAPDKSGLPSDRFSAERTGGSVSTLTIQRTQQEDSAVYLCASSPGLAGERQYFGPGTRLTVT.

The chain is built from TRBV2 and TRBJ2-7, with TRBD1 as a possible D gene (6 bases). Germline V gene data show CDR1 as SNHLY and CDR2 as FYNNEI. CDR3 length: 12 residues. Trimming cost V 5 bases and J 2 bases, with 7 bases left between them. The CDR3 loop is CASSRTAYEQYF. The CDR3 DNA is TGTGCCAGCAGTCGGACAGCCTACGAGCAGTACTTC.

The J gene is TRBJ1-2, the V gene TRBV14, with D possibly being TRBD1 (6 bases). The V and J ends lost 2 bases and 5 bases respectively, with 12 bases between them. Per the germline V gene, CDR1 is SGHDN and CDR2 is FVKESK. The CDR3 loop spans 14 amino acids. The CDR3 bases are TGTGCCAGCAGCCAACTTAGAGGGGGATATGGCTACACCTTC. This translates into CASSQLRGGYGYTF.

This sequence joins TRBV2 and TRBJ1-2; tentative D call: TRBD1 (5 bases). V lost 4 bases to trimming and J lost 2 bases, with 11 bases between them. CDR3 length: 14 amino acids. Germline values: CDR1 SNHLY, CDR2 FYNNEI. The CDR3 region is CASSVGGANYGYTF. CDR3 DNA sequence: TGTGCCAGCAGTGTCGGAGGGGCGAACTATGGCTACACCTTC.

This chain connects TRBV9 to TRBJ1-3, with no clear D. This CDR3 region has 12 residues. The V end lost 2 bases, the J end lost 11 bases, and 11 bases lay between the germline ends. Germline V lookup: CDR1 SGDLS, CDR2 YYNGEE. CDR3 amino acids: CASSVTRSPIYF. CDR3 bases: TGTGCCAGCAGCGTGACCAGGTCCCCCATATATTTT.

This chain connects TRBV27 to TRBJ1-1, with D hard to call. CDR1 and CDR2 (germline): MNHEY, SMNVEV (reference sequence). The ends were cut back, 6 bases at V and 10 bases at J, with 21 bases in the middle. The CDR3 loop spans 14 amino acids. As DNA, the CDR3 is TGTGCCAGCAGGTCCCATGGCGGGTTCGGAGGAGCTTTCTTT. It is translated as CASRSHGGFGGAFF.

This clone showed up just a few times. The chain recombines TRBV19 with TRBJ1-5; 8 nucleotides agree with TRBD1. Germline assignment: CDR1 LNHDA and CDR2 SQIVND (reference sequence). With V trimmed by 5 bases and J by 7 bases, 4 bases remained unmatched. The CDR3 sequence is 13 residues long. The CDR3 sequence is CASSPDRDQPQHF. CDR3 nucleotides: TGTGCCAGTAGTCCGGACAGGGACCAGCCCCAGCATTTT.

The CDR3 DNA follows: TGTGCCAGCAGCCAAGAGTCTTCGGGGTATAGGAACACTGAAGCTTTCTTT. Its translation is CASSQESSGYRNTEAFF. The genes are TRBV3-1 (or the pseudogene TRBV3-2) and TRBJ1-1; no definite D call. Germline CDR1 LGHDT, CDR2 YNNKEL (reference sequence). V lost 0 bases and J 1 base, leaving 15 bases between the germline ends. There are 17 residues in the CDR3.